This TCR beta chain comes out of a study of blood T cell repertoires in COVID-19. As for the study in general: Researchers got acute and convalescent COVID-19 samples from the United States, Italy and Spain.

This clone was detected once. The CDR3 runs to 11 residues. In germline, CDR1 is SEHNR, CDR2 FQNEAQ (reference sequence). Trimming removed 5 bases at V and 4 bases at J, with 6 bases between. Authors' processing steps: Estimation of nucleated cell counts relied on the amplification of reference gene primers. Sequencing used immunoSEQ multiplex PCR; TCRdb keeps in-frame clones, though not all of them. The DNA was the basis for D and trimming; V, J and clone size are from that table. The profile shows 60,000 to 75,000 clones, roughly nine tenths of them singletons. Input material: peripheral blood. This sequence joins TRBV7-9 and TRBJ2-7; D gene unclear. This TCR was recovered from a man aged 65 to 79 with active COVID-19. CDR3 DNA: TGTGCCAGCAGCCAGGAATACGAGCAGTACTTC. This encodes CASSQEYEQYF.